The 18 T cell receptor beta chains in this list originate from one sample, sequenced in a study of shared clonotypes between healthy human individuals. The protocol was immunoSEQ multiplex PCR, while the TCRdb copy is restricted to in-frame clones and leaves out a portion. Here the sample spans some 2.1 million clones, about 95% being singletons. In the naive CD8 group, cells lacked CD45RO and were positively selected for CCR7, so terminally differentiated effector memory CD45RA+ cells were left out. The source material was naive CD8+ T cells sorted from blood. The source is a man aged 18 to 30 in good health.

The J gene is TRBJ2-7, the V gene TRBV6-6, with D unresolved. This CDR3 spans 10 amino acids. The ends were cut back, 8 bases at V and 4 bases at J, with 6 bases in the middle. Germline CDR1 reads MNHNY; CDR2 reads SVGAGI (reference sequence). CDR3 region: CASGVYEQYF. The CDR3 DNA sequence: TGTGCCAGCGGCGTGTACGAGCAGTACTTC.

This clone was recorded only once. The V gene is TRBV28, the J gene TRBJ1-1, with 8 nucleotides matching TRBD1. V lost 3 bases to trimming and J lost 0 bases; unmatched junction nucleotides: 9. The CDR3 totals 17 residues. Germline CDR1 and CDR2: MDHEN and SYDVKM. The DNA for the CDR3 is TGTGCCAGCAGTTTCTCAGGGGGCGCCCCGATGAACACTGAAGCTTTCTTT. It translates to CASSFSGGAPMNTEAFF. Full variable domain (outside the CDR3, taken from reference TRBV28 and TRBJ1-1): DVKVTQSSRYLVKRTGEKVFLECVQDMDHENMFWYRQDPGLGLRLIYFSYDVKMKEKGDIPEGYSVSREKKERFSLILESASTNQTSMYLCASSFSGGAPMNTEAFFGQGTRLTVV.

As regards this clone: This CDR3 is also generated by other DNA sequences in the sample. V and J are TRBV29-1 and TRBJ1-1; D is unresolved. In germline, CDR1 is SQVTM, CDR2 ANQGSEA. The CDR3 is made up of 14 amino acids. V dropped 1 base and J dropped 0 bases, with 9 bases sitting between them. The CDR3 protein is CSVEVGGMNTEAFF. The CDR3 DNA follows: TGCAGCGTTGAAGTCGGCGGTATGAACACTGAAGCTTTCTTT.

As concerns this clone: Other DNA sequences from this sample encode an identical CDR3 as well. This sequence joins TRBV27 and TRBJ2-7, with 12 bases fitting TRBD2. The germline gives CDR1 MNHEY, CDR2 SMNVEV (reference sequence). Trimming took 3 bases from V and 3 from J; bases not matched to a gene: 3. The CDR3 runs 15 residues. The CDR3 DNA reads TGTGCCAGCAGTTTGTCGACTAGCGGGAGCTACGAGCAGTACTTC. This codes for CASSLSTSGSYEQYF.

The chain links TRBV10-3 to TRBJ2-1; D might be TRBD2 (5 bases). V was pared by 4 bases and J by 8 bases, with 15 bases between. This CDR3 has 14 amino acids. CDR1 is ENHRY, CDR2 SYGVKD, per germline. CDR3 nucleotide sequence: TGTGCCATCAGTGGGTTAGGAGGTAGGGATGAGCAGTTCTTC. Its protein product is CAISGLGGRDEQFF.

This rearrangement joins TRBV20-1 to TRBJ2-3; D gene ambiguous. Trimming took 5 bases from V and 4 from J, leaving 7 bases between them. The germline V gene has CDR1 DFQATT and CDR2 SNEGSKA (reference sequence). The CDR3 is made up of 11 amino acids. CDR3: CSAPGADTQYF. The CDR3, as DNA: TGCAGTGCTCCTGGGGCAGATACGCAGTATTTT.

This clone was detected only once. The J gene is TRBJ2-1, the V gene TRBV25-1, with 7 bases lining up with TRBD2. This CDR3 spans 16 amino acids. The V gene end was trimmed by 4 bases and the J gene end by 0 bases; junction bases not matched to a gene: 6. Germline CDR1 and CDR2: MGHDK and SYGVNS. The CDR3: CASSVIGGFSYNEQFF. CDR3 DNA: TGTGCCAGCAGTGTTATCGGGGGGTTCTCCTACAATGAGCAGTTCTTC.

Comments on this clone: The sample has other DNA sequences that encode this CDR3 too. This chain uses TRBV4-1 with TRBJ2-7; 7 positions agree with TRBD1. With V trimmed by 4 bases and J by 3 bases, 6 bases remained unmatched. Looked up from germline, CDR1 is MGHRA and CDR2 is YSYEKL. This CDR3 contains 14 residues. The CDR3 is CASSLRQGDYEQYF. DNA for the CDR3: TGCGCCAGCAGCCTCCGACAGGGTGACTACGAGCAGTACTTC.

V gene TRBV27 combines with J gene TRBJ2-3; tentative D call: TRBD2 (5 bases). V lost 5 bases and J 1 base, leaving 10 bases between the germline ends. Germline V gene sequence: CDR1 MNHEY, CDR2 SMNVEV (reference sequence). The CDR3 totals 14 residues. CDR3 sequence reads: CASSAGLGTDTQYF. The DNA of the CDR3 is TGTGCCAGCAGTGCAGGACTTGGCACAGATACGCAGTATTTT.

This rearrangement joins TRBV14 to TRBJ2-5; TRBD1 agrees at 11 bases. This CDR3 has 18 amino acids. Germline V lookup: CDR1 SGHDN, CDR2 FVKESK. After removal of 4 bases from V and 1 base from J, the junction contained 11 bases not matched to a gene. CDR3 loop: CASSPTDRGPRIQETQYF. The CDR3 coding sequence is TGTGCCAGCAGCCCAACGGACAGGGGGCCTCGTATCCAAGAGACCCAGTACTTC.

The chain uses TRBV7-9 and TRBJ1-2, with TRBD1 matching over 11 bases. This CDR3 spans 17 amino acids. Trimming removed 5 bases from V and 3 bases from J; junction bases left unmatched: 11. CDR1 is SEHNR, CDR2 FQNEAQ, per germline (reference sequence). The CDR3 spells CASSTTLPGQGDYGYTF. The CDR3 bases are TGTGCCAGCAGCACAACCCTCCCGGGACAGGGGGACTATGGCTACACCTTC.

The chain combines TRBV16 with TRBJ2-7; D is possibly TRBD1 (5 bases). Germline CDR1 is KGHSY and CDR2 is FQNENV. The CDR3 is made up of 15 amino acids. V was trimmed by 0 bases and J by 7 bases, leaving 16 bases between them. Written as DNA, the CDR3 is TGTGCCAGCAGCCAATCTCCGGCAGGGCCGAGTGAGCAGTACTTC. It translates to CASSQSPAGPSEQYF.

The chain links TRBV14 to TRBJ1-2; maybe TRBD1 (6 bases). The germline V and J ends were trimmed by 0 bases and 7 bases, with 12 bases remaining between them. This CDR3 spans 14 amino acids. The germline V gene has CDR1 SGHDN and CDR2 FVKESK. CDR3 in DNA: TGTGCCAGCAGCCAAGAAGGACAGCAGGGTGGCTACACCTTC. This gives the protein CASSQEGQQGGYTF.

CDR3: CASSRDSVGSPLHF. The CDR3 DNA follows: TGTGCCAGCAGCCGAGATTCAGTAGGTTCACCCCTCCACTTT. The chain combines TRBV9 with TRBJ1-6, with D uncertain. The CDR3 sequence is 14 residues long. Germline V gene lookup returns CDR1 SGDLS and CDR2 YYNGEE. Trimming left V 4 bases short and J 9 bases short, with 14 bases between.

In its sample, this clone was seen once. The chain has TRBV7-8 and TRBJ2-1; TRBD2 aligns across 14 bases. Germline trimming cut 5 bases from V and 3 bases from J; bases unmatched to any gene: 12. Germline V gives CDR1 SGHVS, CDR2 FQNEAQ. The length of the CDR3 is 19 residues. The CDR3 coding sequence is TGTGCCAGCAGCAAGGGACTAGCGGGAGCAGGGGGGCTCTACAATGAGCAGTTCTTC. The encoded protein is CASSKGLAGAGGLYNEQFF.

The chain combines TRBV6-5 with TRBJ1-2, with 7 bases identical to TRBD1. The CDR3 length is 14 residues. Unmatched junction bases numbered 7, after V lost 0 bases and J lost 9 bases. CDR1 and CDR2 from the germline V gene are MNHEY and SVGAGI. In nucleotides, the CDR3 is TGTGCCAGCAGTTACTCGACGTCAGGGGGGAGCTACACCTTC. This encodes CASSYSTSGGSYTF.

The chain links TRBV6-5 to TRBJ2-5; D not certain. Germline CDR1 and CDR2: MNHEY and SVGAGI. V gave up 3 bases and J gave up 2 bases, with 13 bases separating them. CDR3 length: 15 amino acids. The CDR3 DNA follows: TGTGCCAGCAGTTATATTGCAGGCCGACAAGAGACCCAGTACTTC. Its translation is CASSYIAGRQETQYF.

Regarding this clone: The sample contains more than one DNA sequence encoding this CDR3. The DNA for the CDR3 is TGTGCCAGCAGTCCGGGACAGCTCTCCTACGAGCAGTACTTC. Protein sequence: CASSPGQLSYEQYF. V and J are TRBV27 and TRBJ2-7, with 7 bases identical to TRBD1. The germline gives CDR1 MNHEY, CDR2 SMNVEV (reference sequence). After removal of 5 bases from V and 0 bases from J, the junction contained 4 bases not matched to a gene. This CDR3 comprises 14 residues.